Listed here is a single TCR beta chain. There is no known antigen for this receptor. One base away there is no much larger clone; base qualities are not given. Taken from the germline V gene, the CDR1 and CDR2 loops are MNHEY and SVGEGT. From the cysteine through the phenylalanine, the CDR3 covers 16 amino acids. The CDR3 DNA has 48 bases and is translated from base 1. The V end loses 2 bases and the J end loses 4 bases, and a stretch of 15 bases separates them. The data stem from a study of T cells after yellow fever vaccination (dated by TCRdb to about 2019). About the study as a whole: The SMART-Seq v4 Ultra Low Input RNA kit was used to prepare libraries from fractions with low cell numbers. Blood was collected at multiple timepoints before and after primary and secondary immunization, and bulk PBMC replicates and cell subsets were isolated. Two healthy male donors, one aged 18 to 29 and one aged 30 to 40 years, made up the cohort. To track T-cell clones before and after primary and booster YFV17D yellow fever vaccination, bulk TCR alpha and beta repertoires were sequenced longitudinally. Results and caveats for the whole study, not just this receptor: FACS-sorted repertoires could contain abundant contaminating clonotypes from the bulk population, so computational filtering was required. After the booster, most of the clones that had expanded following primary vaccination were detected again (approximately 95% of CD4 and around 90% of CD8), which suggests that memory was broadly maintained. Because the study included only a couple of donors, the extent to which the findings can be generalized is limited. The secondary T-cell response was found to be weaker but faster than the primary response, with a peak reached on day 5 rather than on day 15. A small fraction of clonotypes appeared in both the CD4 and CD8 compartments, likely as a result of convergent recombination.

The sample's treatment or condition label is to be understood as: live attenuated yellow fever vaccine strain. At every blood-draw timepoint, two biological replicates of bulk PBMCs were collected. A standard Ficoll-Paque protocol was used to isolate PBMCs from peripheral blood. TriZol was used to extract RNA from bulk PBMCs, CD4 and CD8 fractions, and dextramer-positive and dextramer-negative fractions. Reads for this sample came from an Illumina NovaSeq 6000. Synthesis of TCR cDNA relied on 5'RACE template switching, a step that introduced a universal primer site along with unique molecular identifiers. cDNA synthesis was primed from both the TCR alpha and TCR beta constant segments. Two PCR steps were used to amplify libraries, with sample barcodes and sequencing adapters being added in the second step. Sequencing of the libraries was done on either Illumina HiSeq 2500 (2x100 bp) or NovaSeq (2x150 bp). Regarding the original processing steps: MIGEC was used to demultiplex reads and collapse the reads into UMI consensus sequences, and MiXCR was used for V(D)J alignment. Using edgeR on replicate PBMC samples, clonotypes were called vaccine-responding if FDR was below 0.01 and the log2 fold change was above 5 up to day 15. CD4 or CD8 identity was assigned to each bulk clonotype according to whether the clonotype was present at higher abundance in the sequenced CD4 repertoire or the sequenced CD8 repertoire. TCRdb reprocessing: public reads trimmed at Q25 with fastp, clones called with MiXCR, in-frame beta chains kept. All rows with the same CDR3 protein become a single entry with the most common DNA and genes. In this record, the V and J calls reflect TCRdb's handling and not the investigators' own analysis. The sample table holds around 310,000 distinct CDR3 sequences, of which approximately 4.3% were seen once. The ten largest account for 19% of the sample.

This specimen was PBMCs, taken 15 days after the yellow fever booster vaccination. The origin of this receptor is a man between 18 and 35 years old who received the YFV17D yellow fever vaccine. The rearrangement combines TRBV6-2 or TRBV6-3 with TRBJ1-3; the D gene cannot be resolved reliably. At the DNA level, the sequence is TGTGCCAGCAGTTACGACCGGGAGGTTGACGGAAACACCATATATTTT. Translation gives CASSYDREVDGNTIYF.